These 27 T cell receptor beta chains originate from one sample sequenced in a study of T cells in Graves' hyperthyroidism and ophthalmopathy. There were TCR beta CDR3 regions amplified from RNA transcripts. In the first-round RT-PCR of the TCR CDR3, the HTBI primer set was used. From the multiplex PCR reads, TCRdb called clonotypes with MiXCR, one entry per CDR3 protein. The data show fewer than 650,000 distinct CDR3 sequences, 14% seen once. Sequences were obtained from blood. The receptors here all came from a young woman with Graves' ophthalmopathy.

This clonotype came up many times. This CDR3 is CASSLGSGTSRWNEQFF. The CDR3 coding sequence is TGTGCCAGCAGCCTTGGATCCGGGACTAGCCGTTGGAATGAGCAGTTCTTC. V usage is TRBV3-1 and J usage is TRBJ2-1, with 9 bases fitting TRBD2. CDR1 is LGHDT and CDR2 is YNNKEL in the germline V gene (reference sequence). Germline trimming cut 4 bases from V and 7 bases from J; bases unmatched to any gene: 14. The CDR3 extends over 17 amino acids.

This clonotype was seen a few times. A much larger clone is a single base away; this may be a read error. The rearrangement uses TRBV28 and TRBJ2-7; maybe TRBD1 (5 bases). Germline CDR1 and CDR2: MDHEN and SYDVKM. The CDR3 loop spans 14 amino acids. Trimming removed 2 bases from V and 5 bases from J, with 13 bases in between. CDR3 DNA: TGTGCCAGCAGTTTAGGCAGGGTAGGCGACGAGCAGTACTTC. Protein product: CASSLGRVGDEQYF.

This clonotype was seen many times. This chain connects TRBV12-3 or TRBV12-4 to TRBJ2-3; TRBD1 might be the D (5 bases). Trimming removed 0 bases from V and 1 base from J, with 14 bases in between. CDR3 length: 17 amino acids. CDR3 DNA sequence: TGTGCCAGCAGTTTAGCGCAAGGGCAGGGTCGCACAGATACGCAGTATTTT. It translates to CASSLAQGQGRTDTQYF.

This clonotype appeared a few times. V usage is TRBV18 and J usage is TRBJ1-2; perhaps TRBD1 as D (6 bases). Between the trimmed V and J ends, which lost 5 bases and 3 bases, there was a span of 16 bases. The V gene's germline CDR1 is KGHSH and CDR2 LQKENI. This CDR3 contains 15 residues. The CDR3 DNA reads as TGTGCCAGCTCAGCGGGCGGGGGCGGACACTATGGCTACACCTTC. Translation: CASSAGGGGHYGYTF.

DNA of the CDR3: TGTGCCTGGAACAGTGGGGCGGGCACAGATACGCAGTATTTT. Protein: CAWNSGAGTDTQYF. The genes are TRBV30 and TRBJ2-3; possibly TRBD1 for D (5 bases). Germline CDR1 and CDR2: GTSNPN and SVGIG (reference sequence). Trimming removed 4 bases from V and 1 base from J, with 12 bases in between. This CDR3 spans 14 amino acids.

This clonotype was found a few times. The chain combines TRBV7-3 with TRBJ2-1; 14 bases map to TRBD2. The V segment lost 2 bases and the J segment 6 bases; nucleotides outside the gene matches: 12. The CDR3 runs 19 residues. From germline, CDR1 is SGHTA and CDR2 FQGTGA. The CDR3 region is CASSLYPPGTSGSPNEQFF. In nucleotides, the CDR3 is TGTGCCAGCAGCTTATACCCCCCAGGGACTAGCGGGAGTCCCAATGAGCAGTTCTTC.

This clonotype was observed many times. The V and J genes are TRBV28 and TRBJ1-4, with a weak D call TRBD1 (6 bases). This CDR3 contains 15 residues. Per germline, CDR1 MDHEN and CDR2 SYDVKM. Deletions cut 1 base from V and 7 bases from J, with 13 bases between. The CDR3 bases are TGTGCCAGCAGTTTATCGGGGGGCTTGGTTGAAAAACTGTTTTTT. It is translated as CASSLSGGLVEKLFF.

As regards this clonotype: A read error may explain this, as a much larger clone is one base away. This rearrangement joins TRBV30 to TRBJ1-2; TRBD1 agrees at 8 bases. The CDR3 contains 12 residues. The germline CDR1 and CDR2 sequences are GTSNPN and SVGIG (reference sequence). The CDR3 loop reads CTWRGQGGGYTF. CDR3 DNA: TGTACCTGGAGAGGACAGGGTGGAGGCTACACCTTC.

In its sample, this clonotype was seen many times. The J gene is TRBJ2-1, the V gene TRBV11-3; 12 nucleotides line up with TRBD2. There are 15 residues in the CDR3. Germline CDR1 is SGHNT and CDR2 is YENEEA. V shed 5 bases, J shed 6 bases, and the junction held 5 bases outside the gene matches. The CDR3 DNA reads TGTGCCAGCAGCCTATTGGGACTAGCGGGCAATGAGCAGTTCTTC. Its protein product is CASSLLGLAGNEQFF. Drawing the rest from reference TRBV11-3 and TRBJ2-1, the complete variable domain is EAGVVQSPRYKIIEKKQPVAFWCNPISGHNTLYWYLQNLGQGPELLIRYENEEAVDDSQLPKDRFSAERLKGVDSTLKIQPAELGDSAVYLCASSLLGLAGNEQFFGPGTRLTVL.

About this clonotype itself: A much larger clonotype is one base distant, so this may be a read error. V gene TRBV12-3 or TRBV12-4 combines with J gene TRBJ2-3; D is possibly TRBD2 (5 bases). The CDR3 covers 13 residues. V was pared by 9 bases and J by 5 bases, with 15 bases between. The CDR3 region is CASLARGRDTQYF. DNA of the CDR3: TGTGCCAGTTTAGCGAGAGGGCGAGATACGCAGTATTTT.

This clonotype was detected ten times or more. The chain has TRBV29-1 and TRBJ2-7, with D possibly matching TRBD2 (5 bases). With 0 bases removed from V and 2 bases from J, the gap between germline ends came to 11 bases. The CDR3 consists of 14 residues. Germline-derived CDR1 and CDR2 are SQVTM and ANQGSEA. CDR3 residues: CSVEDLGETYEQYF. The CDR3 nucleotides read TGCAGCGTTGAAGATCTCGGGGAGACCTACGAGCAGTACTTC.

This clonotype was counted many times. The chain employs TRBV20-1 and TRBJ2-3; D ambiguous. CDR3 length: 14 residues. The V gene's germline CDR1 is DFQATT and CDR2 SNEGSKA (reference sequence). V lost 0 bases and J 0 bases, leaving 7 bases between the germline ends. CDR3 residues: CSARDPASTDTQYF. The CDR3, as DNA: TGCAGTGCTAGAGATCCAGCAAGCACAGATACGCAGTATTTT.

In DNA, the CDR3 is TGTGCCAGCAGTTTAGTCCGGCAGGCTTATAATTCACCCCTCCACTTT. This sequence encodes CASSLVRQAYNSPLHF. This sequence joins TRBV27 and TRBJ1-6; D unclear. The germline V gene has CDR1 MNHEY and CDR2 SMNVEV (reference sequence). Deletions cut 2 bases from V and 4 bases from J, with 12 bases between. The CDR3 consists of 16 residues.

The CDR3 reads CATSRGGANTGELFF. The CDR3 DNA is TGTGCCACCTCCCGGGGGGGCGCTAACACCGGGGAGCTGTTTTTT. The J gene is TRBJ2-2, the V gene TRBV7-3; 8 nucleotides line up with TRBD2. The CDR3 runs to 15 residues. CDR1 SGHTA and CDR2 FQGTGA come from the germline V gene. V lost 10 bases to trimming and J lost 2 bases; unmatched junction nucleotides: 9.

The V call is TRBV2, the J call TRBJ2-1; D is possibly TRBD2 (5 bases). Trimming took 6 bases from V and 4 from J, leaving 22 bases between them. The germline CDR1 and CDR2 sequences are SNHLY and FYNNEI. The CDR3 has 17 amino acids. The CDR3 nucleotides read TGTGCCAGCAGCCTAGCTCTAGCCCGTCCTTCATACAATGAGCAGTTCTTC. This codes for CASSLALARPSYNEQFF.

This clonotype has at least ten counts. This chain links TRBV27 with TRBJ2-7, with D possibly TRBD2 on 5 matching bases. CDR1 is MNHEY, CDR2 SMNVEV, per germline (reference sequence). With 0 bases removed from V and 4 bases from J, the gap between germline ends came to 16 bases. The CDR3 runs 16 residues. CDR3 in DNA: TGTGCCAGCAGTTTATCGAAGAGGGCTCCCTCATACGAGCAGTACTTC. Amino acid sequence: CASSLSKRAPSYEQYF.

This rearrangement joins TRBV4-1 to TRBJ1-3; D call uncertain. V was cut by 1 base and J by 0 bases, with 10 bases left in between. From germline, CDR1 is MGHRA and CDR2 YSYEKL. The CDR3 has 16 amino acids. The CDR3 bases are TGCGCCAGCAGCCAAGCGAATCCGAGCTCTGGAAACACCATATATTTT. Translating it yields CASSQANPSSGNTIYF.

This clonotype was detected once. The V call is TRBV10-3, the J call TRBJ1-1; D is possibly TRBD1 (5 bases). Looked up from germline, CDR1 is ENHRY and CDR2 is SYGVKD. The V end was cut by 2 bases, the J end by 6 bases, with 10 bases between. CDR3 size: 13 residues. The CDR3 sequence: CAISEDRGPEAFF. In DNA form, the CDR3 reads TGTGCCATCAGTGAGGATCGGGGCCCTGAAGCTTTCTTT.

In this sample, this clonotype turned up many times. The chain uses TRBV9 and TRBJ2-7, with D hard to call. Trimming took off 4 bases at V and 0 bases at J, with 11 bases between the two ends. The CDR3 contains 14 residues. Germline CDR1 reads SGDLS; CDR2 reads YYNGEE. The CDR3 loop reads CASSRGRSSYEQYF. DNA for the CDR3: TGTGCCAGCAGCAGAGGACGAAGCTCCTACGAGCAGTACTTC.

This clonotype was counted many times. The chain uses TRBV30 and TRBJ2-2; TRBD2 matches 8 bases. With V trimmed by 2 bases and J by 7 bases, 9 bases remained unmatched. This CDR3 region has 15 residues. Germline-derived CDR1 and CDR2 are GTSNPN and SVGIG (reference sequence). The CDR3 DNA is TGTGCCTGGAGTTCCTCAAGCGGGAGTGGCGGGGAGCTGTTTTTT. Encoded protein: CAWSSSSGSGGELFF.

This clonotype was seen at least ten times. The rearrangement links TRBV29-1 to TRBJ1-1; no reliable D call. This CDR3 region has 13 residues. The germline V gene encodes CDR1 SQVTM and CDR2 ANQGSEA. Trimming left V 4 bases short and J 5 bases short, with 14 bases between. In nucleotides, the CDR3 is TGCAGCGTTGCCACCGGGATGGAGACTGAAGCTTTCTTT. Protein sequence: CSVATGMETEAFF. The full variable domain, with the rest looked up from reference TRBV29-1 and TRBJ1-1, is SAVISQKPSRDICQRGTSLTIQCQVDSQVTMMFWYRQQPGQSLTLIATANQGSEATYESGFVIDKFPISRPNLTFSTLTVSNMSPEDSSIYLCSVATGMETEAFFGQGTRLTVV.

This clonotype was recorded at least ten times. The chain carries TRBV28 and TRBJ1-6; D call uncertain. Trimming pared 6 bases from V and 6 bases from J, leaving 12 bases between. The CDR3 loop spans 14 amino acids. Per germline, CDR1 MDHEN and CDR2 SYDVKM. The CDR3 bases are TGTGCCAGCAGCCCAGGAGTTTTTAATTCACCCCTCCACTTT. Protein: CASSPGVFNSPLHF.

On this clonotype itself: A read error may be the cause here, since a much bigger clone is one base away. The V gene is TRBV27, the J gene TRBJ2-5; perhaps TRBD1 as D (5 bases). CDR3 length: 15 amino acids. Trimming stripped 4 bases from V and 3 bases from J, with 15 bases between. Germline V gene lookup returns CDR1 MNHEY and CDR2 SMNVEV (reference sequence). CDR3 protein: CASSSGWGRKETQYF. The CDR3 bases are TGTGCCAGCAGTTCGGGCTGGGGCAGAAAAGAGACCCAGTACTTC.

This clonotype was seen ten or more times. This chain links TRBV10-3 with TRBJ1-1; D may be TRBD1 (5 bases). The germline gives CDR1 ENHRY, CDR2 SYGVKD. The CDR3 sequence is 18 residues long. The V end lost 8 bases, the J end lost 2 bases, and 27 bases lay between the germline ends. For the CDR3, the DNA is TGTGCCATCGTGAGGAAAAGGGAGAAACAGGATTTAAACACTGAAGCTTTCTTT. Translating gives CAIVRKREKQDLNTEAFF.

This clonotype turned up a few times. The J gene is TRBJ1-5, the V gene TRBV15; D is uncertain. CDR1 LNHNV and CDR2 YYDKDF come from the germline V gene (reference sequence). The CDR3 is 16 residues long. V lost 1 base, J lost 0 bases, and 10 bases lay in between. CDR3 in DNA: TGTGCCACCAGCAGAGTTCGTTACATTAGCAATCAGCCCCAGCATTTT. The encoded protein is CATSRVRYISNQPQHF.

The chain links TRBV3-1 to TRBJ2-5, with a tentative D call TRBD2 (5 bases). The CDR3 spans 11 residues. From germline, CDR1 is LGHDT and CDR2 YNNKEL (reference sequence). V dropped 4 bases and J dropped 12 bases, with 12 bases sitting between them. CDR3 amino acids: CASSLAGVEYF. CDR3 bases: TGTGCCAGCAGCCTGGCCGGGGTAGAGTACTTC.

CDR3: CSARETSSYNEQFF. CDR3 in DNA: TGCAGTGCTAGAGAGACTAGCTCCTACAATGAGCAGTTCTTC. The rearrangement links TRBV20-1 to TRBJ2-1; possibly TRBD2 for D (6 bases). V shed 0 bases and J shed 0 bases, with 6 bases lying between them. CDR3 size: 14 residues. Germline V lookup: CDR1 DFQATT, CDR2 SNEGSKA (reference sequence).